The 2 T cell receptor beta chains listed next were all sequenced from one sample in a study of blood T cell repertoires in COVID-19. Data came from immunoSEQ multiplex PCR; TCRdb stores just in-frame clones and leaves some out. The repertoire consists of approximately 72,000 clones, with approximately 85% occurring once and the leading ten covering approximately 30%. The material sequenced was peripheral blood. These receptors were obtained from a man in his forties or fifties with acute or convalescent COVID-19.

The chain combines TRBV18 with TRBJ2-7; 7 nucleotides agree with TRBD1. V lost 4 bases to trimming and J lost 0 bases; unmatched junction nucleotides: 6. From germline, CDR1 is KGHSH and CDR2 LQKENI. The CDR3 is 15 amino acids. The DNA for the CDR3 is TGTGCCAGCTCACAGGGGACAGTTATCTCCTACGAGCAGTACTTC. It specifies CASSQGTVISYEQYF.

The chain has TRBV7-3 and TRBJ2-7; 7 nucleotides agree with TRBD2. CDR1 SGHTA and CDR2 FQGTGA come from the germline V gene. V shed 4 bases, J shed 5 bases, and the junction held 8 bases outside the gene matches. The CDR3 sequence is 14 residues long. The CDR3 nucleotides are TGTGCCAGCAGCTACCCGGGAGGAGGGAACGAGCAGTACTTC. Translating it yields CASSYPGGGNEQYF.